This TCR beta chain was sequenced for a study of T cell responses to AZD1222 COVID-19 vaccine. Study information: Analyses pooled second doses at about 4 or about 12 weeks. Study-wide findings and caveats: No repertoire was sampled before or during the peak T cell response, only after it. Researchers report vaccine-associated CD4 TCRs spanning spike, with dominance at 160-218 and 743-854. Targets within unmutated variant regions were reportedly found for nearly half of spike-specific TCRs.

Here immunoSEQ multiplex PCR was the method, and the copy in TCRdb shows in-frame clones only, minus some. The data contain about 190,000 clones, approximately 92% of them singletons. Germline V gene sequence: CDR1 MGHRA, CDR2 YSYEKL. CDR3 length: 16 residues. Trimming left V 3 bases short and J 0 bases short, with 12 bases between. Of note for this clone: Antigen: not known.

The sequences come from peripheral blood, collected on day 0 of AZD1222 vaccination. The receptor comes from an adult in good health. The chain combines TRBV4-1 with TRBJ2-1, with D tentatively TRBD1 or TRBD2 (5 bases each). The CDR3 is CASSQSLRGSYNEQFF. The DNA of the CDR3 is TGCGCCAGCAGCCAGAGCTTGAGGGGCTCCTACAATGAGCAGTTCTTC.